These T cell receptor beta chains were read from a single sample in a study of molecular identifiers for immune sequencing clone quantification. TCRdb reanalysed the PCR reads using MiXCR and keeps one entry per CDR3 protein. The table lists approximately 670,000 distinct CDR3 sequences, about 20% of them singletons, with roughly 0.85% in the top ten. The sequencing input was naive CD8+ T cells from blood, with Jurkat cell RNA spiked in. Receptors were obtained from a human donor in good health. Some libraries in this study had Jurkat cell RNA spiked in. Each CDR3 is given with its conserved first and last residue. D genes are given only for firm matches. The size of a clone is reported for some rows only, either as once, few or many, or as a class for expanded clones.

15 NA TRBJ2-1 NA TRBV14 TGTGCCAGCAGCCAAGCCAGGGGGGCACGGAATGAGCAGTTCTTC CASSQARGARNEQFF
12 NA TRBJ2-7 NA TRBV20-1 TGCAGTGCTAGCGGGAGCTCCTACGAGCAGTACTTC CSASGSSYEQYF
19 few TRBJ2-4 NA TRBV21-1 TGTGCCAGCAGCAAAGAGGGTAGCGGGGGGGCACAAGCCAAAAACATTCAGTACTTC CASSKEGSGGAQAKNIQYF
18 many TRBJ2-6 NA TRBV27 TGTGCCAGCAGTTCCCAGGTACCCCACAAGAGTCAGGCCAACGTCCTGACTTTC CASSSQVPHKSQANVLTF
15 many TRBJ2-3 TRBD2 TRBV12-3/TRBV12-4 TGTGCCAGCAGTTTAGAGGCTAGCGGGGAGGAGGTTAAGTATTTT CASSLEASGEEVKYF
15 many TRBJ2-7 TRBD2 TRBV27 TGTGCCAGCAGTTGGGCGGGAGCGGCCGGCCACGAGCAGTACTTC CASSWAGAAGHEQYF
15 NA TRBJ2-1 TRBD1 TRBV20-1 TGCAGTGCTAGAGATAACAGGGGGGAAATCAATGAGCAGTTCTTC CSARDNRGEINEQFF
16 NA TRBJ2-7 NA TRBV20-1 TGCAGTGCTTATTACTCGGGACATATGATCAACTACGAGCAGTACTTC CSAYYSGHMINYEQYF
12 many TRBJ2-7 NA TRBV25-1 TGTGCCAGCAGTCAGACTCGTTACGAGCAGTACTTC CASSQTRYEQYF
16 NA TRBJ2-5 TRBD2 TRBV12-3/TRBV12-4 TGTGCCAGCTCGGGACTAGCGGGGGGGCCGGAAGAGACCCAGTACTTC CASSGLAGGPEETQYF
12 many TRBJ2-7 NA TRBV5-1 TGCGCCAGCAGCTTATCCGGGCACGAGCAGTACTTC CASSLSGHEQYF
14 NA TRBJ2-5 NA TRBV9 TGTGCCAGCAGCGACAGGGGCGAAGGGGGGGACCAGTACTTC CASSDRGEGGDQYF
12 many TRBJ2-3 NA TRBV30 TGTGCCCGTCAACAGGACACAGATACGCAGTATTTT CARQQDTDTQYF
19 few TRBJ2-3 TRBD1 TRBV11-3 TGTGCCAGCAGCTTTGGAATCGCTACAGGGGCCGGGAGCACAGATACGCAGTATTTT CASSFGIATGAGSTDTQYF
16 many TRBJ2-2 TRBD1 TRBV4-1 TGCGCCAGCAGCGAATCCCGTACAGGGGACACCGGGGAGCTGTTTTTT CASSESRTGDTGELFF
16 few TRBJ1-6 TRBD1 TRBV30 TGTGCCTGGAGTGTGGTTGGACAGGGGACGGGGTCACCCCTCCACTTT CAWSVVGQGTGSPLHF
18 NA TRBJ2-2 NA TRBV6-5 TGTGCCAGCAGTTACTCGTTGGTTAGGGCCCTGAACACCGGGGAGCTGTTTTTT CASSYSLVRALNTGELFF
16 many TRBJ2-2 TRBD1 TRBV27 TGTGCCAGCACCCCTAATCCCAGGGGGCCGACCGGGGAGCTGTTTTTT CASTPNPRGPTGELFF
14 many TRBJ1-5 TRBD1 TRBV27 TGTGCCAGCAGCCCAGACAGGGGTGCTCAGCCCCAGCATTTT CASSPDRGAQPQHF
15 many TRBJ1-6 TRBD1 TRBV9 TGTGCCAGCAGCGTAAGACAGGGGGCGAATTCACCCCTCCACTTT CASSVRQGANSPLHF
14 many TRBJ1-5 NA TRBV4-1 TGCGCCAGCAGCCAGAGGGTTGGTAATCAGCCCCAGCATTTT CASSQRVGNQPQHF
12 few TRBJ1-6 NA TRBV30 TGTGCCTGGAGTGATGAAGGAGGGCCCCTCCACTTT CAWSDEGGPLHF
15 many TRBJ2-3 NA TRBV4-1 TGCGCCAGCAGCCAAGGTACCCTGGGTGGAGATACGCAGTATTTT CASSQGTLGGDTQYF
17 NA TRBJ1-5 TRBD1 TRBV15 TGTGCCACCACCAACGGGGACAGGGGATCGAGCAATCAGCCCCAGCATTTT CATTNGDRGSSNQPQHF
18 many TRBJ2-7 NA TRBV27 TGTGCCAGCAGTACCTGGACGGGCTCGGGGGCTAGCTCCTACGAGCAGTACTTC CASSTWTGSGASSYEQYF
15 many TRBJ2-4 NA TRBV19 TGTGCCATCGTTGGGACTGTATGGATCAAAAACATTCAGTACTTC CAIVGTVWIKNIQYF
11 many TRBJ2-7 TRBD2 TRBV25-1 TGTGCCATCGAGGGAGGGTCCGAGCAGTACTTC CAIEGGSEQYF
15 many TRBJ1-1 NA TRBV5-6 TGTGCCAGCAGCTTAACCGGGACAATGAACACTGAAGCTTTCTTT CASSLTGTMNTEAFF
16 many TRBJ2-3 NA TRBV16 TGTGCCAGCAGCCGCCGCTTTGGGGGGGCCACAGATACGCAGTATTTT CASSRRFGGATDTQYF
13 few TRBJ1-2 TRBD1 TRBV29-1 TGCAGCATTAGGGACAGCGTCAACTATGGCTACACCTTC CSIRDSVNYGYTF
15 many TRBJ1-1 NA TRBV18 TGTGCCAGCTCACCACCGGGGGCCTTTAACACTGAAGCTTTCTTT CASSPPGAFNTEAFF
15 NA TRBJ1-1 NA TRBV27 TGTGCCAGCAGTTTATGGGCAGGCATGAACACTGAAGCTTTCTTT CASSLWAGMNTEAFF
16 few TRBJ2-2 TRBD2 TRBV11-2 TGTGCCAGCAGCTTAAGGGCGGGGGGTGACACCGGGGAGCTGTTTTTT CASSLRAGGDTGELFF
16 many TRBJ2-2 NA TRBV19 TGTGCCAGTAGTATAGATACAGGCCGACCCACCGGGGAGCTGTTTTTT CASSIDTGRPTGELFF
14 many TRBJ2-7 NA TRBV7-9 TGTGCCAGCAGCTTACTAGGGTTGGGATACGAGCAGTACTTC CASSLLGLGYEQYF
12 many TRBJ2-4 NA TRBV4-1 TGCGCCAGCAGCCAAGATAGGGTCATTCAGTACTTC CASSQDRVIQYF
16 many TRBJ2-3 TRBD2 TRBV19 TGTGCCAGTAGTATCAGCGGGGGGCCGGGGATGGATACGCAGTATTTT CASSISGGPGMDTQYF
16 NA TRBJ2-2 NA TRBV30 TGTGCCTGGTTACACCCCGGACTGACACACGCCGGGGAGCTGTTTTTT CAWLHPGLTHAGELFF
18 NA TRBJ2-5 NA TRBV4-3 TGCGCCAGCAGCCAAGCCTTATTCCCAGGGACCCAACAAGAGACCCAGTACTTC CASSQALFPGTQQETQYF
15 many TRBJ1-5 NA TRBV19 TGTGCCAGTAGTACAGGGTTTATTGGCAATCAGCCCCAGCATTTT CASSTGFIGNQPQHF
15 many TRBJ2-7 TRBD1 TRBV4-1 TGCGCCAGCAGCCAGGTTGGACAGGGGCGCCTGGATCAGTACTTC CASSQVGQGRLDQYF
16 many TRBJ1-5 NA TRBV19 TGTGCCAGTAGTATTTTCGGGGATGCTGGCAATCAGCCCCAGCATTTT CASSIFGDAGNQPQHF
14 NA TRBJ2-2 NA TRBV11-2 TGTGCCAGCAGCGCCCGGGGGTCCACCGGGGAGCTGTTTTTT CASSARGSTGELFF
14 few TRBJ2-1 NA TRBV12-3/TRBV12-4 TGTGCCAGCAGTACGTTTGGGCCCTACAATGAGCAGTTCTTC CASSTFGPYNEQFF
15 many TRBJ1-4 TRBD1 TRBV2 TGTGCCAGCAGTGAAGTAACAGGGGATGCTGAAAAACTGTTTTTT CASSEVTGDAEKLFF
16 many TRBJ1-6 TRBD1 TRBV28 TGTGCCAGCAGCTACCGCCGGGGACAGGGAGGTGTTGGTCTCCACTTT CASSYRRGQGGVGLHF
12 few TRBJ2-7 NA TRBV12-3/TRBV12-4 TGTGCCAGCAGTTTCTCTAGAGACGAGCAGTACTTC CASSFSRDEQYF
12 many TRBJ2-1 TRBD2 TRBV30 TGTGCCTGGGGACTAGCGGGAGATGAGCAGTTCTTC CAWGLAGDEQFF
10 many TRBJ2-7 NA TRBV29-1 TGCAGCGTTGTAGCTTACGAGCAGTACTTC CSVVAYEQYF
16 few TRBJ2-7 NA TRBV2 TGTGCCAGCAGTGAAGCGGGGGGCGGGGGTTTTTACGAGCAGTACTTC CASSEAGGGGFYEQYF
11 NA TRBJ2-1 NA TRBV6-1 TGTGCCAGCAAAACTGGCAATGAGCAGTTCTTC CASKTGNEQFF
16 NA TRBJ2-1 TRBD2 TRBV5-4 TGTGCCAGCAGCGAGGGACTAGCGGGGGCCATGGGGGAGCAGTTCTTC CASSEGLAGAMGEQFF
11 many TRBJ1-2 NA TRBV29-1 TGCAGCGTTGAGTCAGTCTACGGCTACACCTTC CSVESVYGYTF
15 few TRBJ2-7 TRBD2 TRBV7-6 TGTGCCAGCAGCCCCGGTGGCTGGGGGGGCTACGAGCAGTACTTC CASSPGGWGGYEQYF